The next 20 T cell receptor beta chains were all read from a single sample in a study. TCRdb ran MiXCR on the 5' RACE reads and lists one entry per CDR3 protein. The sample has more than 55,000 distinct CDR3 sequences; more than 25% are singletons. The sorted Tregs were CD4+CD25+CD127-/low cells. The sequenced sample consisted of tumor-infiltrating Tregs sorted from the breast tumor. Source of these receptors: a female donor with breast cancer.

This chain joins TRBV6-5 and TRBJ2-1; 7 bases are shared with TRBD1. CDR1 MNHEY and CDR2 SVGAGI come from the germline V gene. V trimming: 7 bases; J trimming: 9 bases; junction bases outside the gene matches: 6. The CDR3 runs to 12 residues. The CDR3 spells CASKRQGTEQFF. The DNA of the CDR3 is TGTGCCAGCAAGAGACAGGGCACTGAGCAGTTCTTC.

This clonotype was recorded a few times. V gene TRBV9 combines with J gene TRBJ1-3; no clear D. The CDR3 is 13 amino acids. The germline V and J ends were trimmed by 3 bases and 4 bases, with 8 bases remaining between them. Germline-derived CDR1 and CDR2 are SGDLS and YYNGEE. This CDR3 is CASSGTIGNTIYF. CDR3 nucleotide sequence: TGTGCCAGCAGCGGGACTATCGGAAACACCATATATTTT. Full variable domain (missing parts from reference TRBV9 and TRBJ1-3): DSGVTQTPKHLITATGQRVTLRCSPRSGDLSVYWYQQSLDQGLQFLIQYYNGEERAKGNILERFSAQQFPDLHSELNLSSLELGDSALYFCASSGTIGNTIYFGEGSWLTVV.

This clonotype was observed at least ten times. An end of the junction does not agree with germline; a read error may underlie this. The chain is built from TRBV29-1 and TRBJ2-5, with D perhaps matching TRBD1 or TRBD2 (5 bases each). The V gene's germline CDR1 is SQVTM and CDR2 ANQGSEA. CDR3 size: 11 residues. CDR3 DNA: TGCAGCGTGAGGGGCCAAGAGGCCCAGTACTTC. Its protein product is CSVRGQEAQYF. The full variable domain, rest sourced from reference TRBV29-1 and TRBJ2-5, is SAVISQKPSRDICQRGTSLTIQCQVDSQVTMMFWYRQQPGQSLTLIATANQGSEATYESGFVIDKFPISRPNLTFSTLTVSNMSPEDSSIYLCSVRGQEAQYFGPGTRLLVL.

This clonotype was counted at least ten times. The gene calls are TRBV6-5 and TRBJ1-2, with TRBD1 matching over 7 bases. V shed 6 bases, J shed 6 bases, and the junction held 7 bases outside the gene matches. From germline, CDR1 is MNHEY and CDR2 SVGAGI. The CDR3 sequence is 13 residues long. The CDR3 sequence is CASRISGGDGYTF. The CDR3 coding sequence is TGTGCCAGCAGAATCTCAGGGGGGGATGGCTACACCTTC.

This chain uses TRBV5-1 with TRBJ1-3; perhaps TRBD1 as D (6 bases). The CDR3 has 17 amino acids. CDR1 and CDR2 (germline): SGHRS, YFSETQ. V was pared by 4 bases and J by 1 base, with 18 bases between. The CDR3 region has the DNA TGCGCCAGCAGCCTATCCACAGGGTTGGAGTCTGGAAACACCATATATTTT. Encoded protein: CASSLSTGLESGNTIYF.

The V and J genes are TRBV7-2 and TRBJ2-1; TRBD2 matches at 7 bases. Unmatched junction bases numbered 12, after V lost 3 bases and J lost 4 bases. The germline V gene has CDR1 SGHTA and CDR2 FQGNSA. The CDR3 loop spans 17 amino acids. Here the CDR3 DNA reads TGTGCCAGCAGCTTCGCATTCGGGACTAAATTGTACAATGAGCAGTTCTTC. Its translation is CASSFAFGTKLYNEQFF.

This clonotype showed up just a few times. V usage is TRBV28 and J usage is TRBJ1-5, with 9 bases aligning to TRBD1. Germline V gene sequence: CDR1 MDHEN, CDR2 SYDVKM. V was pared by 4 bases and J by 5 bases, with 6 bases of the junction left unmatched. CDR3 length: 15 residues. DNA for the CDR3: TGTGCCAGCAGTTCCTCCGGGACAGGGTATCAGCCCCAGCATTTT. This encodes CASSSSGTGYQPQHF.

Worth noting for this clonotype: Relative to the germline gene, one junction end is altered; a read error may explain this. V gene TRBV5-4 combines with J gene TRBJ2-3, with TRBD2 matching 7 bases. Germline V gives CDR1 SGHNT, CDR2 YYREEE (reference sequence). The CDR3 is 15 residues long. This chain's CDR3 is CANSFLGLGGDTQYF. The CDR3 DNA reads TGTGCCAACAGCTTCTTAGGACTAGGAGGAGATACGCAGTATTTT.

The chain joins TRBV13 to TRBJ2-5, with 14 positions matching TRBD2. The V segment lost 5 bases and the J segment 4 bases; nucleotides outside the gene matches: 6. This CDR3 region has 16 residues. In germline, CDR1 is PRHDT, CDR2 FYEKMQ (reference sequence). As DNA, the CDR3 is TGTGCCAGCAGCGTGAGACTAGCGGGAGGGCCAGAGACCCAGTACTTC. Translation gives CASSVRLAGGPETQYF. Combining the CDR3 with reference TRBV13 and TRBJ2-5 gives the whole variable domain AAGVIQSPRHLIKEKRETATLKCYPIPRHDTVYWYQQGPGQDPQFLISFYEKMQSDKGSIPDRFSAQQFSDYHSELNMSSLELGDSALYFCASSVRLAGGPETQYFGPGTRLLVL.

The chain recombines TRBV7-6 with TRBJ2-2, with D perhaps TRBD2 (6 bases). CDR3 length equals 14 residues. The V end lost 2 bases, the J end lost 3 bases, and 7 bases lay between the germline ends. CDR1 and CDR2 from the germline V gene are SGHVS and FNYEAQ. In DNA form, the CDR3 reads TGTGCCAGCAGCTTAAGGGACTACACCGGGGAGCTGTTTTTT. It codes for CASSLRDYTGELFF.

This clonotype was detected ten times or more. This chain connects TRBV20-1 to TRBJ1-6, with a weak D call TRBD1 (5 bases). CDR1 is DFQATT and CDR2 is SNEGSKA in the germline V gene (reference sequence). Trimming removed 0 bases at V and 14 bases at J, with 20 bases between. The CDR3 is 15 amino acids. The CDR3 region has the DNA TGCAGTGCTAGAGATCGGACGGACATTGGGGGGACCCTCCACTTT. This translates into CSARDRTDIGGTLHF.

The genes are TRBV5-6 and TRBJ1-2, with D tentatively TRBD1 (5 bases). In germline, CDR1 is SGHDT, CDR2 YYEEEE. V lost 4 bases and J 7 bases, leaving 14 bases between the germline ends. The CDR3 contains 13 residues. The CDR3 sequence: CASSPGPSFGYTF. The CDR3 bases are TGTGCCAGCAGCCCGGGACCGAGTTTTGGCTACACCTTC.

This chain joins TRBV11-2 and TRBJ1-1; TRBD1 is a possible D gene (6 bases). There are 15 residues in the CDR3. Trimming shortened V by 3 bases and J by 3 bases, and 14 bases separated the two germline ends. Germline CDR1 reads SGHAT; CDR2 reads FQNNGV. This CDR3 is CASSLEGEGYTEAFF. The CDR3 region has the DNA TGTGCCAGCAGCTTGGAGGGGGAAGGCTACACTGAAGCTTTCTTT. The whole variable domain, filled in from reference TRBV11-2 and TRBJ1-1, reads EAGVAQSPRYKIIEKRQSVAFWCNPISGHATLYWYQQILGQGPKLLIQFQNNGVVDDSQLPKDRFSAERLKGVDSTLKIQPAKLEDSAVYLCASSLEGEGYTEAFFGQGTRLTVV.

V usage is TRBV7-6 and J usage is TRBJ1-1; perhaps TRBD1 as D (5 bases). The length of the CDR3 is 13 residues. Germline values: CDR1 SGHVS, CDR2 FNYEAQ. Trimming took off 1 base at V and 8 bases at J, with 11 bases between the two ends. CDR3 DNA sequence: TGTGCCAGCAGCTTAGTAGGGCAGGGAGAAGCTTTCTTT. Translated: CASSLVGQGEAFF. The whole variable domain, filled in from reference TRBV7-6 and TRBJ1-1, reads GAGVSQSPRYKVTKRGQDVALRCDPISGHVSLYWYRQALGQGPEFLTYFNYEAQQDKSGLPNDRFSAERPEGSISTLTIQRTEQRDSAMYRCASSLVGQGEAFFGQGTRLTVV.

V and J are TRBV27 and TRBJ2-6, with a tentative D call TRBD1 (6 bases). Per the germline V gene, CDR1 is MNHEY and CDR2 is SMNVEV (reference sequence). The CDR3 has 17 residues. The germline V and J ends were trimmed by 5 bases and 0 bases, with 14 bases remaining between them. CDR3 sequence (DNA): TGTGCCAGCAGTGGGACAACCTACCTCTCTGGGGCCAACGTCCTGACTTTC. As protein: CASSGTTYLSGANVLTF.

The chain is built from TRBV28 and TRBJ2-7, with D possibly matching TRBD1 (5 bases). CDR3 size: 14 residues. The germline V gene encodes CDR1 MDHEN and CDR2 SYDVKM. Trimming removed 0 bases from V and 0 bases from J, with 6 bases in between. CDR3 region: CASSLWDNSYEQYF. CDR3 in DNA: TGTGCCAGCAGTTTATGGGACAACTCCTACGAGCAGTACTTC.

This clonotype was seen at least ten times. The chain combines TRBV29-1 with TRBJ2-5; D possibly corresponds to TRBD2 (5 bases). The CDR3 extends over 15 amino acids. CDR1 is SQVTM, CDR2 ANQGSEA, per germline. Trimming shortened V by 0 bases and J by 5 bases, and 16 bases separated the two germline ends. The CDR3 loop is CSVEDVLGARETQYF. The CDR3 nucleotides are TGCAGCGTTGAAGATGTATTGGGAGCCAGGGAGACCCAGTACTTC. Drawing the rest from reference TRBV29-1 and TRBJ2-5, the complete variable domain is SAVISQKPSRDICQRGTSLTIQCQVDSQVTMMFWYRQQPGQSLTLIATANQGSEATYESGFVIDKFPISRPNLTFSTLTVSNMSPEDSSIYLCSVEDVLGARETQYFGPGTRLLVL.

The CDR3 DNA sequence: TGTGCCAGCAGATCCAGCCCAGTTGCCGGGGAGCTGTTTTTT. Translating it yields CASRSSPVAGELFF. J is TRBJ2-2 and V is TRBV7-8; unclear D gene. Germline CDR1 and CDR2: SGHVS and FQNEAQ. The CDR3 spans 14 residues. Trimming left V 6 bases short and J 6 bases short, with 14 bases between.

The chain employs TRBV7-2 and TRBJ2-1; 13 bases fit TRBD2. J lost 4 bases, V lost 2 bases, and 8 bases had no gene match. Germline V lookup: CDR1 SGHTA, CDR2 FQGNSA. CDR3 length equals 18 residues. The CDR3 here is CASSLQGLAGAGYNEQFF. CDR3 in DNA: TGTGCCAGCAGCTTACAAGGACTAGCGGGAGCGGGGTACAATGAGCAGTTCTTC.

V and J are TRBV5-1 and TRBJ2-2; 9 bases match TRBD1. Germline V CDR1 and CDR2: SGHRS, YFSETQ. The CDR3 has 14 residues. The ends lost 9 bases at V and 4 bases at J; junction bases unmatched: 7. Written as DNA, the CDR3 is TGCGCCACCGCACGGGACAGGGCCACCGGGGAGCTGTTTTTT. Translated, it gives CATARDRATGELFF.